These 13 T cell receptor beta chains share one sample of origin, sequenced in a study of vaccination effects on CD4 cells after COVID-19 (dated 2022 in TCRdb). Library construction relied on the immunoSEQ multiplex PCR assay. Entries here come from immuneACCESS through TCRdb and include only in-frame sequences with V and J called. Some clones fail to appear in such tables; in the studies checked, an unresolved V gene covers under half of the shortfall, and the cause of the remainder is unknown. The sample records nearly 30,000 clones, roughly four fifths of which are singletons. The ten largest clonotypes hold more than 12% of the sample. The ViraFEST assay stimulated PBMC with viral peptide pools and then used TCR sequencing to identify antigen-specific CD4+ T cell clonotypes by expansion. After more than nine days of culture, CD4+ T cells were isolated with the EasySep CD4+ T cell isolation kit. Each participant received two doses of an mRNA SARS-CoV-2 vaccine, either BNT162b2 or mRNA-1273.

Their antigens remain unidentified. The sample in question was CD4+ T cells from PBMCs cultured with HCoV-229E spike peptides, obtained after COVID-19 vaccination. The sample's cell subset or site label, in plain terms: HCoV-229E spike overlapping peptide pool stimulation. Receptors originate from a human donor who received a COVID-19 vaccine.

By share of the sample, this clone is medium-sized. This chain connects TRBV19 to TRBJ1-2; D gene ambiguous. Germline V lookup: CDR1 LNHDA, CDR2 SQIVND (reference sequence). The CDR3 runs to 12 residues. V was clipped by 8 bases and J by 4 bases, with 11 bases between them. The DNA of the CDR3 is TGTGCCAGTGCAGAAGCCCGCTATGGCTACACCTTC. This codes for CASAEARYGYTF.

The rearrangement uses TRBV24-1 and TRBJ2-3; 8 positions match TRBD1. V shed 9 bases and J 4 bases; nucleotides not matched to a gene: 8. The germline V gene encodes CDR1 KGHDR and CDR2 SFDVKD. The CDR3 runs to 14 residues. CDR3 sequence: CATADRGVPDTQYF. The CDR3 nucleotides read TGTGCCACCGCCGACAGGGGCGTCCCAGATACGCAGTATTTT.

The chain has TRBV7-9 and TRBJ2-7, with D unresolved. Deletions cut 0 bases from V and 4 bases from J, with 13 bases between. Germline V gene sequence: CDR1 SEHNR, CDR2 FQNEAQ (reference sequence). The CDR3 sequence is 15 residues long. CDR3 bases: TGTGCCAGCAGCTTAGCAAGAGTCGGGTTTTACGAGCAGTACTTC. Its translation: CASSLARVGFYEQYF.

The chain uses TRBV5-4 and TRBJ2-3; no reliable D call. V shed 0 bases and J shed 0 bases, with 11 bases lying between them. Germline values: CDR1 SGHNT, CDR2 YYREEE (reference sequence). This CDR3 has 16 residues. CDR3 DNA: TGTGCCAGCAGCTTGGACTGGGCTCCTAGCACAGATACGCAGTATTTT. This translates into CASSLDWAPSTDTQYF.

The chain employs TRBV12-2 and TRBJ2-1; the D call TRBD2 from the table was never checked on the DNA. TRBV12-2 is noted as a pseudogene. This CDR3 spans 17 amino acids. CDR3 protein: CASRLASIPSGSNEQFF. The CDR3 bases are TGTGCAAGTCGCTTAGCGAGTATCCCTAGCGGGAGCAATGAGCAGTTCTTC.

V is TRBV5-4 and J is TRBJ2-7; D perhaps matches TRBD1 (5 bases). The CDR3 contains 17 residues. CDR1 is SGHNT and CDR2 is YYREEE in the germline V gene (reference sequence). The germline V and J ends were trimmed by 0 bases and 3 bases, with 19 bases remaining between them. CDR3 nucleotides: TGTGCCAGCAGCTTGGAGGACATCTTACGAGGTCGCTACGAGCAGTACTTC. It specifies CASSLEDILRGRYEQYF. The whole variable domain, filled in from reference TRBV5-4 and TRBJ2-7, reads ETGVTQSPTHLIKTRGQQVTLRCSSQSGHNTVSWYQQALGQGPQFIFQYYREEENGRGNFPPRFSGLQFPNYSSELNVNALELDDSALYLCASSLEDILRGRYEQYFGPGTRLTVT.

The chain employs TRBV6-1 and TRBJ1-6; 9 nucleotides align to TRBD1. V lost 0 bases, J lost 9 bases, and 0 bases stayed unmatched. Per the germline V gene, CDR1 is MNHNS and CDR2 is SASEGT. The CDR3 consists of 14 residues. The CDR3 here is CASSEATGGSPLHF. CDR3 nucleotide sequence: TGTGCCAGCAGTGAAGCGACAGGGGGTTCACCCCTCCACTTT.

The chain is built from TRBV6-5 and TRBJ2-6; tentatively, D is TRBD2 (6 bases). The CDR3 extends over 15 amino acids. V gave up 7 bases and J gave up 2 bases, with 12 bases separating them. Germline V lookup: CDR1 MNHEY, CDR2 SVGAGI. CDR3 residues: CASTFAGPGANVLTF. The CDR3 nucleotides are TGTGCCAGCACTTTTGCGGGGCCTGGGGCCAACGTCCTGACTTTC.

CDR3 DNA: TGTGCCACCAGTGGAGGAGGGGCGGAGGACTATGGCTACACCTTC. Translating gives CATSGGGAEDYGYTF. J is TRBJ1-2 and V is TRBV24-1; D may be TRBD1 (5 bases). The ends were cut back, 5 bases at V and 3 bases at J, with 15 bases in the middle. In germline, CDR1 is KGHDR, CDR2 SFDVKD. The CDR3 is 15 amino acids.

The CDR3 spells CASSLVLLTGDEQFF. The CDR3 DNA sequence: TGTGCCAGCAGCTTAGTTCTCCTAACGGGAGATGAGCAGTTCTTC. The chain combines TRBV7-9 with TRBJ2-1; weak D call: TRBD2 (6 bases). The CDR3 runs 15 residues. Germline-derived CDR1 and CDR2 are SEHNR and FQNEAQ (reference sequence). Deletions cut 1 base from V and 8 bases from J, with 15 bases between.

The chain recombines TRBV29-1 with TRBJ2-1; maybe TRBD1 (6 bases). This CDR3 is 12 amino acids long. Trimming took 4 bases from V and 10 from J, leaving 14 bases between them. Germline CDR1 is SQVTM and CDR2 is ANQGSEA. The CDR3 DNA reads as TGCAGCGTTGGGCAACAGGGATACGAGCAGTTCTTC. Translated, it gives CSVGQQGYEQFF.

J is TRBJ2-1 and V is TRBV6-6, with 8 bases lining up with TRBD2. The CDR3 covers 14 residues. CDR1 MNHNY and CDR2 SVGAGI come from the germline V gene (reference sequence). V shed 8 bases and J 6 bases; nucleotides not matched to a gene: 9. This CDR3 reads CASSALAEVNEQFF. The DNA for the CDR3 is TGTGCCAGCTCGGCACTAGCGGAGGTCAATGAGCAGTTCTTC.

The chain couples TRBV10-3 to TRBJ2-3, with 9 bases fitting TRBD1. V was clipped by 10 bases and J by 1 base; unmatched bases: 6. Germline CDR1 and CDR2: ENHRY and SYGVKD. CDR3 length: 14 amino acids. The CDR3 spells CATLTGGGTDTQYF. The DNA for the CDR3 is TGTGCCACCTTGACAGGGGGGGGCACAGATACGCAGTATTTT.